This T cell receptor (beta chain) was retrieved from a study of post-analysis software for immune sequencing data (dated by TCRdb to 2014 to 2015). For the wider study: The recorded disease courses included relapsing-remitting, secondary progressive and progressive-relapsing multiple sclerosis, and some patients had no subtype annotation. A subset of samples was prepared in parallel using single-end sample barcoding, then pooled and co-amplified after Illumina adapter ligation. The multiple sclerosis patient repertoires were compared with approximately 11 previously published healthy control repertoires from donors aged roughly 6 to 27 years. Points the paper makes about the study in general: Normalized Chao1 diversity was significantly lower in multiple sclerosis patients than controls, suggesting substantial peripheral T-cell clonal expansion. When samples were clustered directly using the F measure, samples prepared in the same batch co-clustered strongly, which prompted a batch-effect correction. The multiple sclerosis patient group was slightly younger than the control group. Patients showed significantly higher frequencies than controls for a few TRBV segments, among them TRBV5-6, TRBV5-1 and TRBV20-1.

As encoded in the germline V gene, CDR1 is SGHTA while CDR2 is FQGTGA. The CDR3 measures 15 amino acids from cysteine to phenylalanine. Just CDR3 DNA is preserved here, 45 bases in frame from base 1. Trimming costs V 5 bases and J 7 bases, and their ends lie 18 bases apart. On this clonotype: It has no known antigen specificity. Base-call qualities are not available, and no considerably larger clone is one nucleotide away.

To demonstrate the VDJtools post-analysis software, the study profiled TCR beta repertoires from the peripheral blood of about 13 young patients with multiple sclerosis. Multiple sclerosis patients were children and adolescents aged about 6 to 16 years. The method was PCR. The data were produced on an Illumina HiSeq 2500. To reduce PCR and sequencing biases, unique molecular identifiers were built into the TCR beta cDNA libraries. Roughly 0.5 million cDNA molecules were obtained per 1 to 10 million input T cells, so each molecule approximated one T cell. The patient libraries were prepared and sequenced with the same protocol used for the earlier healthy control dataset. Samples belonging to the same batch were prepared together, multiplexed and sequenced on a shared HiSeq lane. Per the authors' processing: Raw barcoded reads were processed with MIGEC, and single-read molecular identifier groups were discarded before consensus assembly and CDR3 extraction. Clonotype tables were post-analysed with VDJtools, normalizing diversity by down-sampling all datasets to the smallest sample size. To correct batch-related cross-sample contamination, repertoire overlap clustering matched CDR3 amino acid sequences but not nucleotide sequences. TCRdb reworked the public reads: Q25 trimming with fastp, MiXCR clone assembly, productive beta chains retained. Each entry merges the rows of one CDR3 protein and shows their most common DNA and genes. TCRdb's processing, not the study's, gives the V and J calls here. The sample table contains approximately 360,000 distinct CDR3 sequences; only one count was recorded for around a third of them. The top ten clonotypes cover around an eighth of the sample.

What was sequenced was blood. The sequence is built from TRBV7-3 and TRBJ2-1; the D gene is perhaps TRBD2, from 5 matching bases. The TCR was taken from a girl under 18 with multiple sclerosis. The DNA sequence is as follows: TGTGCCAGCAGCCCCAAGGACTCCGGTATGAATGAGCAGTTCTTC. It translates to CASSPKDSGMNEQFF.